This T cell receptor beta chain originates from a study of T cells in Graves' hyperthyroidism and ophthalmopathy. Whole-study results and caveats: The majority of expanded thyroid clonotypes above 0.001 also appeared in blood.

In this sample, this clonotype turned up many times. The antigen is unknown. The CDR3 contains 16 residues. Germline CDR1 MDHEN, CDR2 SYDVKM. V lost 2 bases, J lost 0 bases, and 11 bases lay in between. The TCR beta CDR3 regions underwent amplification using RNA transcripts as the source. With the HTBI primer set, the TCR CDR3 went through a first round of RT-PCR. TCRdb fed the multiplex PCR reads into MiXCR, producing one record per CDR3 protein. The sample yields about 350,000 distinct CDR3 sequences, about 20% seen once. Aged 18 to 65, the patients had hyperthyroidism that was newly diagnosed and had lasted under 2 months. Those patients with uncontrolled infection, other autoimmune disease, pregnancy or lactation were excluded. Using around 10 ml of fresh peripheral blood, PBMCs were prepared.

The source material was blood. The chain recombines TRBV28 with TRBJ1-3; D not certain. This TCR was recovered from a woman aged 18-35 years with Graves' hyperthyroidism. CDR3 bases: TGTGCCAGCAGTTTACTAGGGTCCAGCTCTGGAAACACCATATATTTT. This gives the protein CASSLLGSSSGNTIYF. The variable domain in full, with the rest retrieved from reference TRBV28 and TRBJ1-3, is DVKVTQSSRYLVKRTGEKVFLECVQDMDHENMFWYRQDPGLGLRLIYFSYDVKMKEKGDIPEGYSVSREKKERFSLILESASTNQTSMYLCASSLLGSSSGNTIYFGEGSWLTVV.